This T cell receptor beta chain was recovered during a study of Graves' ophthalmopathy and Graves' hyperthyroidism. In its sample, this clonotype was seen many times. The sequenced template was RNA, covering the TCR beta CDR3 region. RT-PCR with HTBI primers came first, then second-round multiplex PCR. TCRdb re-derived calls from the multiplex PCR reads in MiXCR, one entry per CDR3 protein. The sample contains almost 400,000 distinct CDR3 sequences, around 20% of which appear only once. The CDR3 consists of 15 residues. V shed 5 bases and J 4 bases; nucleotides not matched to a gene: 7. The germline CDR1 and CDR2 sequences are SGHTA and FQGNSA.

V and J are TRBV7-2 and TRBJ2-7; 11 bases are a match to TRBD1. Sequences were obtained from peripheral blood. The receptor was derived from a woman aged 18-35 years with Graves' ophthalmopathy. DNA of the CDR3: TGTGCCAGCAGCGCCCGGACAGGGGGCTTGTACGAGCAGTACTTC. Its protein is CASSARTGGLYEQYF.